This T cell receptor (beta chain) came from a study of radiotherapy plus CTLA-4 blockade in lung cancer. About the research overall: Objective responses occurred in around 18% of patients; over 25% had disease control.

Those with chemo-refractory metastatic non-small-cell lung cancer were treated with focal radiation combined with CTLA-4 blockade using ipilimumab. This CDR3 contains 17 residues. Clones were read by immunoSEQ multiplex PCR, and TCRdb kept only the in-frame ones, dropping some. The table includes 70,000 to 90,000 clones, roughly 75% detected once. This receptor was obtained from a human donor with non-small cell lung cancer who had a complete response to radiotherapy plus ipilimumab. Specimen: peripheral blood, collected from a patient treated with radiotherapy plus ipilimumab. The chain links TRBV21-1 to TRBJ2-3. TRBV21-1 is given as a pseudogene. The CDR3 protein is CASSPPLPGRNTDTQYF. The CDR3 DNA reads TGTGCCAGCAGCCCCCCTTTACCGGGGCGGAACACAGATACGCAGTATTTT.